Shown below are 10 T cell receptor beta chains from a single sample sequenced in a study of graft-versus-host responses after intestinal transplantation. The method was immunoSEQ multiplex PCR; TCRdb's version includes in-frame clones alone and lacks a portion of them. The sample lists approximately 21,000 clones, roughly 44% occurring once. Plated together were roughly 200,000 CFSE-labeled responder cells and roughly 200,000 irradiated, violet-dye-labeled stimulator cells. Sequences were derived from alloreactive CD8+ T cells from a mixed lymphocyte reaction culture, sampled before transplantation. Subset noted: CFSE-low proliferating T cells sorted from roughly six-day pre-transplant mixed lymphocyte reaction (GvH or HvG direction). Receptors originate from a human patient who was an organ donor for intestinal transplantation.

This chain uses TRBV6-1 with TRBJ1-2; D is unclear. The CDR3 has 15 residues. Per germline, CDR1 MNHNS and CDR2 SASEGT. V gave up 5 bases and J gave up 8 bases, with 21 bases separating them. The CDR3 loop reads CASSWKGGAGRGYTF. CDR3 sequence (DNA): TGTGCCAGCAGTTGGAAGGGAGGCGCGGGCCGGGGCTACACCTTC.

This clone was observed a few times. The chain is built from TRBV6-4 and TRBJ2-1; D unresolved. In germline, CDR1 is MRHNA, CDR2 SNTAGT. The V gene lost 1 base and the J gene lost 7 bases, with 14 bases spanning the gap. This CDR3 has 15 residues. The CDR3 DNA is TGTGCCAGCAGTGACTTTGACTCGCGCGCTAATGAGCAGTTCTTC. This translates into CASSDFDSRANEQFF.

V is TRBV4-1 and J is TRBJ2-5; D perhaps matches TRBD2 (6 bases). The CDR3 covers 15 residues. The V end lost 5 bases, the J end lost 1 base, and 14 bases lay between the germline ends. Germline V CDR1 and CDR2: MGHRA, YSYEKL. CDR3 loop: CASSLHGSPQETQYF. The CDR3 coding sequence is TGCGCCAGCAGCTTACACGGGAGCCCCCAAGAGACCCAGTACTTC.

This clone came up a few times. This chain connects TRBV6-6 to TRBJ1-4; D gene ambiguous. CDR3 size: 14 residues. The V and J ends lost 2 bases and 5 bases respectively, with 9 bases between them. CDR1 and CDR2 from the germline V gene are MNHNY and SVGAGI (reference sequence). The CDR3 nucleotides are TGTGCCAGCAGTTACATACGTCAGAATGAAAAACTGTTTTTT. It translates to CASSYIRQNEKLFF.

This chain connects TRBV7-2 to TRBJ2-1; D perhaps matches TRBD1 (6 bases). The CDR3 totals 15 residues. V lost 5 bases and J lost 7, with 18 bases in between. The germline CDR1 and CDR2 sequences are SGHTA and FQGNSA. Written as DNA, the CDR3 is TGTGCCAGCAGCCCCCCAGGGGCCCTAATGAATGAGCAGTTCTTC. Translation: CASSPPGALMNEQFF.

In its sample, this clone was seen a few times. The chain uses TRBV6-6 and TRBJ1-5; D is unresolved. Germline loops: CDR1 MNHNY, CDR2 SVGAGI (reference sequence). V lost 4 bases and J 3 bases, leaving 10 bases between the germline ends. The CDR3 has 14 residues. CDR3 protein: CASSSPGLNQPQHF. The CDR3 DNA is TGTGCCAGCAGTTCCCCGGGCCTCAATCAGCCCCAGCATTTT.

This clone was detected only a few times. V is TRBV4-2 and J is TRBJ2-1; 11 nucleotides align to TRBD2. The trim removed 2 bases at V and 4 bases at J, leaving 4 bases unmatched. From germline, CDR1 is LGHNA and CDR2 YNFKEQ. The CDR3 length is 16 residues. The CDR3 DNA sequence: TGTGCCAGCAGCCAACCTAGCGGGAGGCTATACAATGAGCAGTTCTTC. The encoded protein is CASSQPSGRLYNEQFF.

CDR3: CASSSWTSLYQETQYF. The CDR3 nucleotides are TGTGCCAGCAGCTCATGGACTAGCTTGTACCAAGAGACCCAGTACTTC. The rearrangement links TRBV7-2 to TRBJ2-5; 8 nucleotides align to TRBD2. The CDR3 consists of 16 residues. Trimming cost V 4 bases and J 0 bases; bases outside gene matches: 7. Germline CDR1 reads SGHTA; CDR2 reads FQGNSA.

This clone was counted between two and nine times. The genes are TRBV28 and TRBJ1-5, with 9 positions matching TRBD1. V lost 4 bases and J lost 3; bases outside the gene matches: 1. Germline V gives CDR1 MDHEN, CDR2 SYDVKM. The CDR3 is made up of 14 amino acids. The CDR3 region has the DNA TGTGCCAGCAGTTGGGACAGGGCCAATCAGCCCCAGCATTTT. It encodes CASSWDRANQPQHF.

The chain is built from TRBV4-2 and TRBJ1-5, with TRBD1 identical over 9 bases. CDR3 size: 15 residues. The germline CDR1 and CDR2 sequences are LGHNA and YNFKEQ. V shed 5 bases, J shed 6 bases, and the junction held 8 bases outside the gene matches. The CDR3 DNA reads TGTGCCAGCAGCTTAACACAGGGGGCTGGTCAGCCCCAGCATTTT. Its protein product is CASSLTQGAGQPQHF.